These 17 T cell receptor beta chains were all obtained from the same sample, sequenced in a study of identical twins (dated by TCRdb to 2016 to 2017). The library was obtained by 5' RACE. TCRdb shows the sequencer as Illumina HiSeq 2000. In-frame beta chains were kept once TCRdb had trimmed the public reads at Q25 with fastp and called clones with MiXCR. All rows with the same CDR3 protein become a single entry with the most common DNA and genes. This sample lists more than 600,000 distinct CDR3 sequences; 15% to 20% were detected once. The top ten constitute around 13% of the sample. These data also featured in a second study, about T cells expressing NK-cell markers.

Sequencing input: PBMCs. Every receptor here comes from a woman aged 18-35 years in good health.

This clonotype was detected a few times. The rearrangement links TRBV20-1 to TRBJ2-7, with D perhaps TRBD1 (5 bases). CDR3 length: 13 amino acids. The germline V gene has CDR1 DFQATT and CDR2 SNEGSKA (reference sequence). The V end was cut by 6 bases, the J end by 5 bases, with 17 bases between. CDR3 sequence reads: CSAPGRAGNEQYF. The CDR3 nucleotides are TGCAGTGCCCCCGGACGGGCAGGGAACGAGCAGTACTTC.

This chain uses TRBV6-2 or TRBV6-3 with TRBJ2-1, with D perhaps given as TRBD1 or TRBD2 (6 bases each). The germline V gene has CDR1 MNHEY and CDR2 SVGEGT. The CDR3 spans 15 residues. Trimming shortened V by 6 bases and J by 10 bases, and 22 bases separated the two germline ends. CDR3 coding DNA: TGTGCCAGCAGAGAATGGGACTCCAGGGGAAGGGAGCAGTTCTTC. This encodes CASREWDSRGREQFF.

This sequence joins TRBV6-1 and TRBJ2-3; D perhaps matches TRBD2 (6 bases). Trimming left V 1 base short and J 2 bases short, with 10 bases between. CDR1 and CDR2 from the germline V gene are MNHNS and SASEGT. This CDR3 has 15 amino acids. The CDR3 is CASSEGASATDTQYF. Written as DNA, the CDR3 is TGTGCCAGCAGTGAAGGGGCTAGCGCCACAGATACGCAGTATTTT.

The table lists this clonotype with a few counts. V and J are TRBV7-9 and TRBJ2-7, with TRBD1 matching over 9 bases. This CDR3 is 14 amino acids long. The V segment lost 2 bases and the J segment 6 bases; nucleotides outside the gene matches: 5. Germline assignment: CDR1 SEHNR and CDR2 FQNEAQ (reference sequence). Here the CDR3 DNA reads TGTGCCAGCAGCTTACCCGTGACAGGGGGCGAGCAGTACTTC. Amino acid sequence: CASSLPVTGGEQYF. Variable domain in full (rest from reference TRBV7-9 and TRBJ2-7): DTGVSQNPRHKITKRGQNVTFRCDPISEHNRLYWYRQTLGQGPEFLTYFQNEAQLEKSRLLSDRFSAERPKGSFSTLEIQRTEQGDSAMYLCASSLPVTGGEQYFGPGTRLTVT.

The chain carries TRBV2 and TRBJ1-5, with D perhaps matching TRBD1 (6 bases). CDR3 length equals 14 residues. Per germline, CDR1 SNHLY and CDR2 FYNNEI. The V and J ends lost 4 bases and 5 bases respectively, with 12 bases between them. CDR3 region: CASSVGDTYQPQHF. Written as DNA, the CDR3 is TGTGCCAGCAGTGTAGGGGACACCTATCAGCCCCAGCATTTT.

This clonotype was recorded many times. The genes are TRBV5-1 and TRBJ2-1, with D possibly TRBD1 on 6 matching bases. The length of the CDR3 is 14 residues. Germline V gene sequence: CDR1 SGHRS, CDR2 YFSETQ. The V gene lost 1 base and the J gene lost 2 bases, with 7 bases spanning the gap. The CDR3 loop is CASSLQGTYNEQFF. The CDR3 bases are TGCGCCAGCAGCTTGCAGGGGACCTACAATGAGCAGTTCTTC. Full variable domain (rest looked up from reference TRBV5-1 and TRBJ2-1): KAGVTQTPRYLIKTRGQQVTLSCSPISGHRSVSWYQQTPGQGLQFLFEYFSETQRNKGNFPGRFSGRQFSNSRSEMNVSTLELGDSALYLCASSLQGTYNEQFFGPGTRLTVL.

The CDR3 region is CASSPRAGGTSRTQYF. For the CDR3, the DNA is TGTGCCAGCAGCCCCAGAGCGGGAGGAACGTCGCGTACGCAGTATTTT. The chain is built from TRBV7-2 and TRBJ2-3; 9 bases are a match to TRBD2. V lost 5 bases and J lost 8; bases outside the gene matches: 14. Germline V lookup: CDR1 SGHTA, CDR2 FQGNSA. The CDR3 is made up of 16 amino acids.

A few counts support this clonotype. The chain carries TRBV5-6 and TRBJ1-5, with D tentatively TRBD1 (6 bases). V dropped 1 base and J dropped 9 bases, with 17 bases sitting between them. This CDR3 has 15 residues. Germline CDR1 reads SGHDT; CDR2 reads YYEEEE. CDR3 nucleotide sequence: TGTGCCAGCAGCTTGAAGGCGGCCAGGGGAGGGCCCCAGCATTTT. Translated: CASSLKAARGGPQHF.

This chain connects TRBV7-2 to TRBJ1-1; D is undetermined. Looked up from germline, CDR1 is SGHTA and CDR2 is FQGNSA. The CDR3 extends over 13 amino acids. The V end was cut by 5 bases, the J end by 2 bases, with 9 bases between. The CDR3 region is CASSRRANTEAFF. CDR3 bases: TGTGCCAGCAGCCGCCGGGCCAACACTGAAGCTTTCTTT.

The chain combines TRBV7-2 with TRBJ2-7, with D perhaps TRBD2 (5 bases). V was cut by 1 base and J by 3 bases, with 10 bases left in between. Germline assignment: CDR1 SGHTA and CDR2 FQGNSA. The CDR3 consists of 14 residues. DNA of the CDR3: TGTGCCAGCAGCTTAGTCAATCGGGGCTACGAGCAGTACTTC. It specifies CASSLVNRGYEQYF.

The CDR3 reads CASSPQVGTQYF. The DNA of the CDR3 is TGTGCCAGCTCACCACAGGTGGGGACCCAGTACTTC. This chain joins TRBV18 and TRBJ2-5; the D is unclear. Germline CDR1 is KGHSH and CDR2 is LQKENI. The CDR3 is 12 amino acids. V dropped 1 base and J dropped 7 bases, with 7 bases sitting between them. The full variable domain, with the rest looked up from reference TRBV18 and TRBJ2-5, is NAGVMQNPRHLVRRRGQEARLRCSPMKGHSHVYWYRQLPEEGLKFMVYLQKENIIDESGMPKERFSAEFPKEGPSILRIQQVVRGDSAAYFCASSPQVGTQYFGPGTRLLVL.

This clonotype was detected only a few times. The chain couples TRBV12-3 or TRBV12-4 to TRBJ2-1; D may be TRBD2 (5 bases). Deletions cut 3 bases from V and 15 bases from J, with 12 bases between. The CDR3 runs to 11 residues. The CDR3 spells CASSFGVSGFF. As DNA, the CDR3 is TGTGCCAGCAGTTTCGGGGTATCTGGGTTCTTC.

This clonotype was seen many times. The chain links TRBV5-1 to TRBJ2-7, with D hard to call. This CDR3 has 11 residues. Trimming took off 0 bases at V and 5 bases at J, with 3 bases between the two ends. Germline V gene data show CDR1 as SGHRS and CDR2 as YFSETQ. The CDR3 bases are TGCGCCAGCAGCTTGGAACACGAGCAGTACTTC. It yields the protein CASSLEHEQYF. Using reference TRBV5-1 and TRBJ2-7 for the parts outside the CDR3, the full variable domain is KAGVTQTPRYLIKTRGQQVTLSCSPISGHRSVSWYQQTPGQGLQFLFEYFSETQRNKGNFPGRFSGRQFSNSRSEMNVSTLELGDSALYLCASSLEHEQYFGPGTRLTVT.

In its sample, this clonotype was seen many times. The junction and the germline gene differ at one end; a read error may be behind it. For the CDR3, the DNA is TGTGCCAGCAGCTTGGGACTAGCGGGAGGAGATACGCAGTATTTT. It codes for CASSLGLAGGDTQYF. This sequence joins TRBV5-1 and TRBJ2-3; 15 nucleotides align to TRBD2. This CDR3 spans 15 amino acids. The V gene's germline CDR1 is SGHRS and CDR2 YFSETQ.

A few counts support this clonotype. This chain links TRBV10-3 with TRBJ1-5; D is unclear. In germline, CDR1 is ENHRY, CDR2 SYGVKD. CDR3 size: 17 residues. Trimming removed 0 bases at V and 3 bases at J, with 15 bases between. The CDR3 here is CAISESMGQSDNQPQHF. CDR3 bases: TGTGCCATCAGTGAGTCGATGGGCCAGTCCGACAATCAGCCCCAGCATTTT.

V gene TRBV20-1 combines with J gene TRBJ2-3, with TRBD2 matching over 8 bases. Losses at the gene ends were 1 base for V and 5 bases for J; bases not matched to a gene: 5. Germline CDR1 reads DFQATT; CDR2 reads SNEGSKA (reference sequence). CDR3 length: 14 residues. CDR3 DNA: TGCAGTGCTAGAGCGGGGGGGCCTGTAGATACGCAGTATTTT. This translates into CSARAGGPVDTQYF.

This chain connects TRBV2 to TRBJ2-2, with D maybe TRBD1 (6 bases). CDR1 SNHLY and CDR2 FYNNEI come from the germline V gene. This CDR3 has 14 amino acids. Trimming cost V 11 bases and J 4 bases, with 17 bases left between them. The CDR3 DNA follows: TGTGCCGGCTCGTTCACAGGGTTCACCGGGGAGCTGTTTTTT. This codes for CAGSFTGFTGELFF.